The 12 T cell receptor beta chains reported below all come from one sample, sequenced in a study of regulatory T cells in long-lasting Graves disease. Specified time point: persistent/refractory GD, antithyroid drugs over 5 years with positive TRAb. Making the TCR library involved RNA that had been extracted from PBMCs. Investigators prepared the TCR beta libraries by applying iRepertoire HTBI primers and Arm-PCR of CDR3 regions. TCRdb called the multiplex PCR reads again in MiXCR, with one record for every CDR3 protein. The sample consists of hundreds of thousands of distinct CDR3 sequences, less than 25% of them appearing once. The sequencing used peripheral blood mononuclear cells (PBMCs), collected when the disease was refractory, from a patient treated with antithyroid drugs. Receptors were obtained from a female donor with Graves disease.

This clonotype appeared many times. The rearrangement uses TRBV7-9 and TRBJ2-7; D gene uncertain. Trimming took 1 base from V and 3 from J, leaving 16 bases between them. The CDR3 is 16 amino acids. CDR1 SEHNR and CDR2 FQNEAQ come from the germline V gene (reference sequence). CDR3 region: CASSLESVGRNYEQYF. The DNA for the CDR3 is TGTGCCAGCAGCTTAGAATCAGTTGGGCGGAACTACGAGCAGTACTTC.

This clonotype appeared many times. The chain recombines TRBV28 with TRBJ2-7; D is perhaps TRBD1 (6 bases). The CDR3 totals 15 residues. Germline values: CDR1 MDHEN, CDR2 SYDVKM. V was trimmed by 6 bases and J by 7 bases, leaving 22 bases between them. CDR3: CASSLNQGPLGEQYF. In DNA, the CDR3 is TGTGCCAGCAGCCTTAATCAGGGGCCTCTGGGGGAGCAGTACTTC. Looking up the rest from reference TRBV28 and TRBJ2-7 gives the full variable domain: DVKVTQSSRYLVKRTGEKVFLECVQDMDHENMFWYRQDPGLGLRLIYFSYDVKMKEKGDIPEGYSVSREKKERFSLILESASTNQTSMYLCASSLNQGPLGEQYFGPGTRLTVT.

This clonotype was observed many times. The CDR3 DNA reads as TGTGCCAGCAGCTTAGTCGGGACGGTTGTGAGTGGCTACACCTTC. It translates to CASSLVGTVVSGYTF. This chain links TRBV7-2 with TRBJ1-2; D is possibly TRBD1 (5 bases). Trimming cost V 1 base and J 7 bases, with 16 bases left between them. The CDR3 runs to 15 residues. CDR1 and CDR2 (germline): SGHTA, FQGNSA.

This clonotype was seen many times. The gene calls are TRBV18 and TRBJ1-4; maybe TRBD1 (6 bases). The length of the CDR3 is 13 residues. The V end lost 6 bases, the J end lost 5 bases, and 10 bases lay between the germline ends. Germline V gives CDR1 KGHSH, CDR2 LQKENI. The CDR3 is CASSLRGNEKLFF. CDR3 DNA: TGTGCCAGCTCCCTCAGGGGAAATGAAAAACTGTTTTTT.

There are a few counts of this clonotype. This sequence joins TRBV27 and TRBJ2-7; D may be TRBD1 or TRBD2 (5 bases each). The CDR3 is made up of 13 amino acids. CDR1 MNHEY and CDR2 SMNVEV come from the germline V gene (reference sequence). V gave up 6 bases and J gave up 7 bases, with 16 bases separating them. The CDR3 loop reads CASSWSGGGEQYF. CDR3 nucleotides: TGTGCCAGCAGCTGGTCGGGTGGGGGAGAGCAGTACTTC.

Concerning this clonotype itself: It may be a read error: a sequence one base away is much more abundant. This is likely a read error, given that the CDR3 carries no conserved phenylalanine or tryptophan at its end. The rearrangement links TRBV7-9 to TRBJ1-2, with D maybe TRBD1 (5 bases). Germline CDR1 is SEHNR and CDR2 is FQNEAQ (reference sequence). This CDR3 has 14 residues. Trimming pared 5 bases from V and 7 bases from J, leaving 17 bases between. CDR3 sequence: CASSEGPVVPGYTS. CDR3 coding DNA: TGTGCCAGCAGCGAGGGACCGGTGGTTCCTGGCTACACCTCC.

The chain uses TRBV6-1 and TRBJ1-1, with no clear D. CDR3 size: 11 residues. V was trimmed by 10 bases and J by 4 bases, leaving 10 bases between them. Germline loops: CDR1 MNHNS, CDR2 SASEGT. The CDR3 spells CATRLGTEAFF. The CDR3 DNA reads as TGTGCCACCAGATTGGGCACTGAAGCTTTCTTT.

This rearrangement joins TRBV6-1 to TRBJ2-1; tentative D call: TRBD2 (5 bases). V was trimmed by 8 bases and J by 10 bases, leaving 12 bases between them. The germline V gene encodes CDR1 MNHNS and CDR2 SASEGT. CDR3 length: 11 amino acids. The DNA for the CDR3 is TGTGCCAGCTCTGAGGGCGGGGAGCAGTTCTTC. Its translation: CASSEGGEQFF.

The CDR3 DNA follows: TGCGCCAGCAGCTTAAGGTCCGGGCTGCACACTGAAGCTTTCTTT. Encoded protein: CASSLRSGLHTEAFF. The chain joins TRBV5-1 to TRBJ1-1; D ambiguous. CDR1 SGHRS and CDR2 YFSETQ come from the germline V gene. Trimming shortened V by 2 bases and J by 3 bases, and 14 bases separated the two germline ends. CDR3 length: 15 amino acids.

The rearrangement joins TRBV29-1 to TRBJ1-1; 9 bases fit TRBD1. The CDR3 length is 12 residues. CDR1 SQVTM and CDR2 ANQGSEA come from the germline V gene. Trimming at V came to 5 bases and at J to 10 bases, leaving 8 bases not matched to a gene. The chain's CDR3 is CSVYPGTGRAFF. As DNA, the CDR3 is TGCAGCGTTTACCCCGGGACAGGGAGAGCTTTCTTT.

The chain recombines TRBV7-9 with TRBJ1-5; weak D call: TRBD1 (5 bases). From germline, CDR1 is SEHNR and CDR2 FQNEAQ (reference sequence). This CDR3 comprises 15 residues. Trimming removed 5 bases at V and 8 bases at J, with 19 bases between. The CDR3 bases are TGTGCCAGCAGCCCGCTGGGGGAGGGGAAGGAGCCCCAGCATTTT. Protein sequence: CASSPLGEGKEPQHF.

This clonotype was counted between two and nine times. The CDR3 sequence is CASSPSTSPQSTQYF. For the CDR3, the DNA is TGCGCCAGCAGCCCCTCGACTAGCCCTCAGTCGACCCAGTACTTC. The gene calls are TRBV4-3 and TRBJ2-5, with 7 positions matching TRBD2. V shed 4 bases, J shed 7 bases, and the junction held 12 bases outside the gene matches. The CDR3 covers 15 residues. Germline V gives CDR1 LGHNA, CDR2 YSLEER.